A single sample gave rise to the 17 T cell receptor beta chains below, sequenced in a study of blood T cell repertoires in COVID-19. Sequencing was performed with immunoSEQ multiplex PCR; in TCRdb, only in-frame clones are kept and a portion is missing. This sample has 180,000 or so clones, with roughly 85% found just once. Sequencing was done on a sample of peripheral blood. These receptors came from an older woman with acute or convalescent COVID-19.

CDR3 sequence (DNA): TGCGCCAGCAGTGAGTCCGGAGGAAGCTCCTACGAGCAGTACTTC. The encoded protein is CASSESGGSSYEQYF. The chain has TRBV10-1 and TRBJ2-7, with D possibly being TRBD2 (5 bases). CDR1 is WNHNN and CDR2 is SYGVQD in the germline V gene (reference sequence). This CDR3 region has 15 residues. V lost 0 bases, J lost 0 bases, and 9 bases lay in between.

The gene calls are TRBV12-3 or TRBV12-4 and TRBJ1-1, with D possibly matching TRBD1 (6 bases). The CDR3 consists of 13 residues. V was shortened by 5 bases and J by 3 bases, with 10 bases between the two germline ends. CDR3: CASSAYRDTEAFF. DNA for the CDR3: TGTGCCAGCAGTGCCTACAGGGACACTGAAGCTTTCTTT.

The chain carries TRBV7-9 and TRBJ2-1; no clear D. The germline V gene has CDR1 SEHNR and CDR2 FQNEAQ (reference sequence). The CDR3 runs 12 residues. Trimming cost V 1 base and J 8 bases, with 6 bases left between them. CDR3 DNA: TGTGCCAGCAGCTTAGGAGTGGATGAGCAGTTCTTC. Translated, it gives CASSLGVDEQFF.

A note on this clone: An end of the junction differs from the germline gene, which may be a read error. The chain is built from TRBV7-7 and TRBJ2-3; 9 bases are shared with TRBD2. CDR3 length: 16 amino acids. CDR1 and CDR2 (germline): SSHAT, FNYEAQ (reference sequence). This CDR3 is CASSPVAGELGDTQYF. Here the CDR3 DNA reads TGTGCTAGCAGCCCGGTAGCGGGAGAGTTGGGAGATACGCAGTATTTT.

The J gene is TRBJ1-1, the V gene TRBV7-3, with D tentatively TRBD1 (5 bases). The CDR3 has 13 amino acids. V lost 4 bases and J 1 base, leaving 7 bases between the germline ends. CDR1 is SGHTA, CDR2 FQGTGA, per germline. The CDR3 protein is CASSSQGNTEAFF. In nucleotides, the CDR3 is TGTGCCAGCAGCTCTCAGGGGAACACTGAAGCTTTCTTT.

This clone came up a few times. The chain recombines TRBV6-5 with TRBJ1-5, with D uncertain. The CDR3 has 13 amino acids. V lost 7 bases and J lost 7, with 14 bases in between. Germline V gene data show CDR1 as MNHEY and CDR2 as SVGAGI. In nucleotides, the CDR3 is TGTGCCAGCACCGAGGGCAACGGCCAGCCCCAGCATTTT. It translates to CASTEGNGQPQHF.

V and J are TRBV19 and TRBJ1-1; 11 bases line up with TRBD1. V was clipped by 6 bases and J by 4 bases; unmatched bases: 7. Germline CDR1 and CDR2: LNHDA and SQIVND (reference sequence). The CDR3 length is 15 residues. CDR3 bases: TGTGCCAGTAGAAAGGGACAGGGGGTAGCCACTGAAGCTTTCTTT. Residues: CASRKGQGVATEAFF.

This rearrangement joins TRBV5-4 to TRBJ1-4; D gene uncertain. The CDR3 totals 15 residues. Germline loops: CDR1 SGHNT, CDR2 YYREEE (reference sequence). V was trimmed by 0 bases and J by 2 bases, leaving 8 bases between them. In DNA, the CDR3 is TGTGCCAGCAGCTTGGGCGGCAGCACTAATGAAAAACTGTTTTTT. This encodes CASSLGGSTNEKLFF. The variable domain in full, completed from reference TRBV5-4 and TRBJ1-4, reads ETGVTQSPTHLIKTRGQQVTLRCSSQSGHNTVSWYQQALGQGPQFIFQYYREEENGRGNFPPRFSGLQFPNYSSELNVNALELDDSALYLCASSLGGSTNEKLFFGSGTQLSVL.

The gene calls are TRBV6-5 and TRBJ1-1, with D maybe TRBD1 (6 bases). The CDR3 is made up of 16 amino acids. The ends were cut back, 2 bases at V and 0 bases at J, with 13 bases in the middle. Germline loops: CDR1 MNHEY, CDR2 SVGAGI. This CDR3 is CASSYTYQGMNTEAFF. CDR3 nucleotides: TGTGCCAGCAGTTACACCTATCAGGGGATGAACACTGAAGCTTTCTTT.

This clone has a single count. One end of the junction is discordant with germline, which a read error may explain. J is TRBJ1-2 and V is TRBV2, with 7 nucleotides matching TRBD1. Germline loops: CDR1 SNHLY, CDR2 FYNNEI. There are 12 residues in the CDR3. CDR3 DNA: TGTGCCAGCAGTGAATGGGACAGAAAACAACCCTTC. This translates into CASSEWDRKQPF.

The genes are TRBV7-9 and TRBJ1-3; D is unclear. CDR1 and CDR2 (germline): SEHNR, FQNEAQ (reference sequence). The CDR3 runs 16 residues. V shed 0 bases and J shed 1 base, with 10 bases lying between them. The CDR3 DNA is TGTGCCAGCAGCTTAGCATTAAGGACTTCTGGAAACACCATATATTTT. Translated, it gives CASSLALRTSGNTIYF.

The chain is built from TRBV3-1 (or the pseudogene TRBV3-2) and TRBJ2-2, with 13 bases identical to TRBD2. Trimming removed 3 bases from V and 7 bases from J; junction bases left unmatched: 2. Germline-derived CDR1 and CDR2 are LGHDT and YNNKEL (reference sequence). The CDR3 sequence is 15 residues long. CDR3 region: CASSQGLAGHGELFF. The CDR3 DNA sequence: TGTGCCAGCAGCCAGGGACTAGCGGGACACGGGGAGCTGTTTTTT.

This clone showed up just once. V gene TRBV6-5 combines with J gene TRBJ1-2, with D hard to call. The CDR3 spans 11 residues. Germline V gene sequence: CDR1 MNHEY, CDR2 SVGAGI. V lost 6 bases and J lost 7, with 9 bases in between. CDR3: CASRLGGGYTF. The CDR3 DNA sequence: TGTGCCAGCAGATTAGGCGGTGGCTACACCTTC.

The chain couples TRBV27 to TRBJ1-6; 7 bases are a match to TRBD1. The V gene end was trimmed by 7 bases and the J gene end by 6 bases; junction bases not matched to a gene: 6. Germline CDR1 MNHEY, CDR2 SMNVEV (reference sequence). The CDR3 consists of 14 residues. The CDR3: CASKPGQFNSPLHF. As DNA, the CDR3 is TGTGCCAGCAAACCGGGACAGTTTAATTCACCCCTCCACTTT.

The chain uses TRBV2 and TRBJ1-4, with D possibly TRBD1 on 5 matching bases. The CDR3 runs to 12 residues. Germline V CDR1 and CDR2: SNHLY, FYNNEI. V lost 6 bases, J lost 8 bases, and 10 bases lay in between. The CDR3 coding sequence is TGTGCCAGCAGGGGACTCCCCGAAAAACTGTTTTTT. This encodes CASRGLPEKLFF.

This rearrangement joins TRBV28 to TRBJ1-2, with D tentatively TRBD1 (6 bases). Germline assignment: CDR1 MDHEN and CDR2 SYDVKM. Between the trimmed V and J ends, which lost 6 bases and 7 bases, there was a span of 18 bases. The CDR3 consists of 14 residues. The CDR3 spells CASSWVGAPLGYTF. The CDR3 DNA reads TGTGCCAGCAGCTGGGTGGGGGCGCCCCTTGGCTACACCTTC.

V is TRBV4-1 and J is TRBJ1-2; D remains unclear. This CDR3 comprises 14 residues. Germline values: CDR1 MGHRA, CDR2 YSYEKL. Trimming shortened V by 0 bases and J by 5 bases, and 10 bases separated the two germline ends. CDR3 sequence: CASSQESFGYGYTF. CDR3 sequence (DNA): TGCGCCAGCAGCCAAGAGTCTTTCGGGTATGGCTACACCTTC.